The present T cell receptor (beta chain) was sequenced within a study of blood T cell repertoires in COVID-19. V shed 4 bases, J shed 3 bases, and the junction held 4 bases outside the gene matches. The CDR3 runs to 13 residues. Per germline, CDR1 SGHRS and CDR2 YFSETQ. Generated by immunoSEQ multiplex PCR, the TCRdb table keeps only in-frame clones and is missing some. The sample consists of approximately 250,000 clones, around 90% of them appearing once. The gene calls are TRBV5-1 and TRBJ2-7, with TRBD1 matching 7 bases. The source material was peripheral blood. This receptor was identified in a man aged 30 to 45 with COVID-19, enrolled during active disease. The CDR3: CASSIDRDYEQYF. CDR3 DNA: TGCGCCAGCAGCATAGACAGGGACTACGAGCAGTACTTC.